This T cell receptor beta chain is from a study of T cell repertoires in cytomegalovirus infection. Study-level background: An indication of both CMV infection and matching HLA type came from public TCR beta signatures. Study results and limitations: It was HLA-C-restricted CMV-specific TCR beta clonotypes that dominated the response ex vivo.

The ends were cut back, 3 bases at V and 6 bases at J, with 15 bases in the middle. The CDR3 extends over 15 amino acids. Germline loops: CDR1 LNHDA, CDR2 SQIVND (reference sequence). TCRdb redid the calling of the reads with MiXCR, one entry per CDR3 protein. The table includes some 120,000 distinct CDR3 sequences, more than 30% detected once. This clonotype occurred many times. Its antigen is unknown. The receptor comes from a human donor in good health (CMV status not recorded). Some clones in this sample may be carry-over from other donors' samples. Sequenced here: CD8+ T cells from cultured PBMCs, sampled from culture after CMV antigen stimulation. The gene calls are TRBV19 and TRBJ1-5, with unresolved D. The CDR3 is CASSISAGPRQPQHF. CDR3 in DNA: TGTGCCAGTAGTATTTCCGCGGGCCCGCGTCAGCCCCAGCATTTT.